Listed here are 9 T cell receptor beta chains from one sample, sequenced in a study of cytomegalovirus exposure and HLA in healthy donors. PCR used 60 Vbeta primers and 13 Jbeta primers. Here immunoSEQ multiplex PCR was the method, and the copy in TCRdb shows in-frame clones only, minus some. The table has around 150,000 clones, around 85% seen once. Material for sequencing was PBMCs. The receptors derive from a man aged 18 to 30 in good health and CMV-seropositive.

This chain joins TRBV7-8 and TRBJ2-5; D perhaps matches TRBD1 (6 bases). Germline V gene lookup returns CDR1 SGHVS and CDR2 FQNEAQ. The V gene lost 5 bases and the J gene lost 3 bases, with 16 bases spanning the gap. This CDR3 contains 15 residues. The CDR3 DNA is TGTGCCAGCAGCCCCTTCACAGGGTTCGAAGAGACCCAGTACTTC. Its protein product is CASSPFTGFEETQYF.

The chain couples TRBV19 to TRBJ2-2, with 8 nucleotides matching TRBD1. Trimming removed 1 base from V and 5 bases from J; junction bases left unmatched: 0. The length of the CDR3 is 14 residues. Per the germline V gene, CDR1 is LNHDA and CDR2 is SQIVND (reference sequence). CDR3 sequence: CASSIGQGTGELFF. The CDR3 DNA follows: TGTGCCAGTAGTATAGGACAGGGGACCGGGGAGCTGTTTTTT.

The chain carries TRBV7-3 and TRBJ1-4; 9 positions agree with TRBD1. Germline loops: CDR1 SGHTA, CDR2 FQGTGA. V shed 5 bases, J shed 5 bases, and the junction held 6 bases outside the gene matches. The length of the CDR3 is 15 residues. CDR3 sequence (DNA): TGTGCCAGCAGCAGCCTGGGACAGGGAAATGAAAAACTGTTTTTT. As protein: CASSSLGQGNEKLFF.

The chain carries TRBV10-3 and TRBJ2-5; 8 nucleotides match TRBD2. V dropped 6 bases and J dropped 1; count of bases not matched to a gene: 1. CDR1 is ENHRY, CDR2 SYGVKD, per germline. The CDR3 length is 13 residues. This CDR3 is CAIRGTSQETQYF. As DNA, the CDR3 is TGTGCCATCAGGGGGACTAGCCAAGAGACCCAGTACTTC.

This rearrangement joins TRBV30 to TRBJ2-7; 7 bases line up with TRBD1. Germline V gene sequence: CDR1 GTSNPN, CDR2 SVGIG (reference sequence). The CDR3 is made up of 15 amino acids. The ends lost 3 bases at V and 6 bases at J; junction bases unmatched: 14. The DNA for the CDR3 is TGTGCCTGGAGCGCCCTCCCGGGGACAGTCTCCGAGCAGTACTTC. This encodes CAWSALPGTVSEQYF. The full variable domain, its missing parts supplied by reference TRBV30 and TRBJ2-7, is SQTIHQWPATLVQPVGSPLSLECTVEGTSNPNLYWYRQAAGRGLQLLFYSVGIGQISSEVPQNLSASRPQDRQFILSSKKLLLSDSGFYLCAWSALPGTVSEQYFGPGTRLTVT.

The rearrangement links TRBV15 to TRBJ2-3; D ambiguous. The V gene's germline CDR1 is LNHNV and CDR2 YYDKDF (reference sequence). V shed 2 bases and J shed 6 bases, with 9 bases lying between them. This CDR3 has 13 amino acids. The CDR3 sequence is CATSRSVRDTQYF. CDR3 nucleotides: TGTGCCACCAGCAGATCCGTTCGGGATACGCAGTATTTT.

This clone was detected only once. The V call is TRBV2, the J call TRBJ1-1, with unresolved D. CDR1 and CDR2 from the germline V gene are SNHLY and FYNNEI. Trimming removed 11 bases from V and 4 bases from J, with 17 bases in between. There are 13 residues in the CDR3. Here the CDR3 reads CAQRPPRSTEAFF. CDR3 nucleotide sequence: TGTGCCCAGCGTCCCCCACGGAGCACTGAAGCTTTCTTT. The whole variable domain, remainder taken from reference TRBV2 and TRBJ1-1, is EPEVTQTPSHQVTQMGQEVILRCVPISNHLYFYWYRQILGQKVEFLVSFYNNEISEKSEIFDDQFSVERPDGSNFTLKIRSTKLEDSAMYFCAQRPPRSTEAFFGQGTRLTVV.

A few counts support this clone. The chain uses TRBV10-2 and TRBJ1-4; D perhaps matches TRBD1 (5 bases). The CDR3 has 17 residues. The V gene lost 3 bases and the J gene lost 0 bases, with 14 bases spanning the gap. Germline V gene data show CDR1 as WSHSY and CDR2 as SAAADI. The CDR3 spells CASSEIQGSATNEKLFF. The CDR3 nucleotides are TGCGCCAGCAGTGAAATTCAGGGATCTGCAACTAATGAAAAACTGTTTTTT.

This chain connects TRBV23-1 to TRBJ1-2, with 11 bases identical to TRBD1. TRBV23-1 is an ORF, and what it does is uncertain. V lost 11 bases and J lost 8; bases outside the gene matches: 7. The CDR3 consists of 12 residues. In DNA form, the CDR3 reads TGCGCCGGCGGGACAGGGGGAATAGGCTACACCTTC. Translating it yields CAGGTGGIGYTF.